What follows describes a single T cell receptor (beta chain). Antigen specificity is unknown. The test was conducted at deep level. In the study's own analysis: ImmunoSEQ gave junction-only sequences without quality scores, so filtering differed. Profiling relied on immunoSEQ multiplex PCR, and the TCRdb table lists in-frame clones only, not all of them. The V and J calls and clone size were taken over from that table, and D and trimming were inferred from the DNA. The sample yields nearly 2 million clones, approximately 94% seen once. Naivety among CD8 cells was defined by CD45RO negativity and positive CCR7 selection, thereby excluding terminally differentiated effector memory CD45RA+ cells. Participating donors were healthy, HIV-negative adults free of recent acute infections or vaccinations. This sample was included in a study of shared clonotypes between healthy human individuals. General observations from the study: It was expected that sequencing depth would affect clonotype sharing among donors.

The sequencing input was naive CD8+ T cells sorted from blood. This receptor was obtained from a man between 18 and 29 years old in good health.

The CDR3 here is CASTGGPGGAGQGYTF. For the CDR3, the DNA is TGTGCCAGCACTGGAGGGCCAGGGGGCGCTGGGCAGGGCTACACCTTC. This chain joins TRBV2 and TRBJ1-2; 8 bases map to TRBD1. The CDR3 runs 16 residues. CDR1 SNHLY and CDR2 FYNNEI come from the germline V gene. Germline trimming cut 7 bases from V and 8 bases from J; bases unmatched to any gene: 18.